The 30 T cell receptor beta chains given below trace back to one sample, sequenced in a study of beta chain features in type 1 diabetes. The investigators reverse transcribed all of the isolated RNA, so they sequenced expressed TCRB transcripts. Sequenced by immunoSEQ multiplex PCR; TCRdb stores in-frame clones only, minus some. The data contain nearly 350,000 clones, 8% of them singletons. The sample comprised central memory CD4+ T cells from blood. These receptors originate from a woman between 18 and 29 years old in good health.

This clone was seen many times. CDR3 sequence reads: CASSSWFIDYNEQFF. In DNA, the CDR3 is TGTGCCAGCAGCTCCTGGTTCATCGATTACAATGAGCAGTTCTTC. This chain links TRBV7-9 with TRBJ2-1; D gene uncertain. Deletions cut 4 bases from V and 4 bases from J, with 14 bases between. Germline V gene data show CDR1 as SEHNR and CDR2 as FQNEAQ (reference sequence). This CDR3 comprises 15 residues.

This clone appeared a few times. V is TRBV27 and J is TRBJ2-7, with a possible D match to TRBD1 (5 bases). Germline V gene sequence: CDR1 MNHEY, CDR2 SMNVEV (reference sequence). V lost 3 bases and J lost 5, with 11 bases in between. The CDR3 totals 13 residues. The CDR3 DNA is TGTGCCAGCAGTTTCCGGGTAGGGGACGAGCAGTACTTC. Protein sequence: CASSFRVGDEQYF.

The chain carries TRBV7-8 and TRBJ2-6, with D hard to call. CDR3 length equals 16 residues. The ends were cut back, 1 base at V and 2 bases at J, with 9 bases in the middle. Germline loops: CDR1 SGHVS, CDR2 FQNEAQ. This CDR3 reads CASSLGSTTGANVLTF. Here the CDR3 DNA reads TGTGCCAGCAGCTTAGGGTCAACCACTGGGGCCAACGTCCTGACTTTC.

This clone was observed a handful of times. The V gene is TRBV27, the J gene TRBJ1-5; 8 bases agree with TRBD1. Germline V CDR1 and CDR2: MNHEY, SMNVEV (reference sequence). This CDR3 has 15 residues. Trimming at V came to 3 bases and at J to 3 bases, leaving 4 bases not matched to a gene. The CDR3 bases are TGTGCCAGCAGTTTTGGGACAGGTATCAATCAGCCCCAGCATTTT. Its translation: CASSFGTGINQPQHF.

This clone was seen at least ten times. The chain has TRBV7-8 and TRBJ2-1; 11 bases line up with TRBD2. CDR1 is SGHVS, CDR2 FQNEAQ, per germline. V was clipped by 5 bases and J by 9 bases; unmatched bases: 15. The CDR3 has 17 amino acids. In nucleotides, the CDR3 is TGTGCCAGCAGCACGACTAGCGGGACTCGTTCCGTTGGTGAGCAGTTCTTC. Translating gives CASSTTSGTRSVGEQFF.

This clone occurred a few times. The chain has TRBV28 and TRBJ1-5, with 8 nucleotides matching TRBD1. Germline assignment: CDR1 MDHEN and CDR2 SYDVKM. This CDR3 is built from 15 residues. The V and J ends lost 5 bases and 3 bases, in that order; junction bases with no gene match: 6. Here the CDR3 reads CASSRQTGVNQPQHF. The CDR3, as DNA: TGTGCCAGCAGTCGCCAGACAGGGGTCAATCAGCCCCAGCATTTT. The full variable domain, rest sourced from reference TRBV28 and TRBJ1-5, is DVKVTQSSRYLVKRTGEKVFLECVQDMDHENMFWYRQDPGLGLRLIYFSYDVKMKEKGDIPEGYSVSREKKERFSLILESASTNQTSMYLCASSRQTGVNQPQHFGDGTRLSIL.

This rearrangement joins TRBV6-5 to TRBJ2-6, with unresolved D. CDR3 length: 14 residues. Germline V CDR1 and CDR2: MNHEY, SVGAGI. Trimming took 4 bases from V and 2 from J, leaving 6 bases between them. CDR3 coding DNA: TGTGCCAGCAGTTTTCTGGCTGGGGCCAACGTCCTGACTTTC. Translated, it gives CASSFLAGANVLTF.

The gene calls are TRBV27 and TRBJ2-7; 14 nucleotides align to TRBD2. Germline loops: CDR1 MNHEY, CDR2 SMNVEV (reference sequence). The CDR3 has 17 amino acids. V lost 4 bases to trimming and J lost 3 bases; unmatched junction nucleotides: 8. Here the CDR3 DNA reads TGTGCCAGCAGTTCCAGACTAGCGGGAGGGTACCTCTACGAGCAGTACTTC. This gives the protein CASSSRLAGGYLYEQYF.

In this sample, this clone turned up a few times. The rearrangement joins TRBV7-2 to TRBJ2-1; tentative D call: TRBD2 (6 bases). The V end lost 1 base, the J end lost 9 bases, and 13 bases lay between the germline ends. This CDR3 contains 14 residues. Germline lookup yields CDR1 SGHTA and CDR2 FQGNSA. CDR3 protein: CASSLGLDVGEQFF. The CDR3 DNA sequence: TGTGCCAGCAGCTTAGGACTAGATGTCGGTGAGCAGTTCTTC.

Comments on this clone: Other DNA variants within this sample encode the same CDR3. As DNA, the CDR3 is TGTGCCAGCAGCTCGGGGACAGACAATGAAAAACTGTTTTTT. Translation: CASSSGTDNEKLFF. The chain couples TRBV5-4 to TRBJ1-4, with TRBD1 identical over 7 bases. This CDR3 spans 14 amino acids. Germline V lookup: CDR1 SGHNT, CDR2 YYREEE (reference sequence). Trimming removed 3 bases from V and 5 bases from J; junction bases left unmatched: 4.

This chain joins TRBV7-8 and TRBJ2-1, with TRBD1 matching over 12 bases. CDR3 length: 17 residues. The germline V gene has CDR1 SGHVS and CDR2 FQNEAQ. V shed 6 bases and J 10 bases; nucleotides not matched to a gene: 16. CDR3 sequence reads: CASRTSRVGQGAHEQFF. The CDR3 nucleotides are TGTGCCAGCAGGACTTCCCGCGTGGGACAGGGGGCACACGAGCAGTTCTTC.

This clone was detected ten times or more. The V gene is TRBV7-9, the J gene TRBJ2-7, with D unclear. This CDR3 is 12 amino acids long. From germline, CDR1 is SEHNR and CDR2 FQNEAQ (reference sequence). Trimming cost V 5 bases and J 5 bases, with 10 bases left between them. The CDR3 spells CASSQTAHEQYF. DNA of the CDR3: TGTGCCAGCAGCCAGACGGCCCACGAGCAGTACTTC.

This clone was observed a handful of times. V usage is TRBV5-6 and J usage is TRBJ2-4, with D maybe TRBD1 (7 bases). CDR3 size: 19 residues. Germline values: CDR1 SGHDT, CDR2 YYEEEE. Trimming left V 0 bases short and J 7 bases short, with 26 bases between. The CDR3 here is CASSLAPGDSAGLGNIQYF. The CDR3 nucleotides read TGTGCCAGCAGCTTGGCCCCGGGGGACAGTGCAGGACTGGGGAACATTCAGTACTTC.

This clone turned up a few times. The J gene is TRBJ1-5, the V gene TRBV18; D is possibly TRBD1 (6 bases). V lost 0 bases and J 4 bases, leaving 10 bases between the germline ends. The CDR3 runs 15 residues. The germline gives CDR1 KGHSH, CDR2 LQKENI. The CDR3 region has the DNA TGTGCCAGCTCACCACCGGGGGGGCCGAATCAGCCCCAGCATTTT. As protein: CASSPPGGPNQPQHF.

The chain couples TRBV6-5 to TRBJ2-7; TRBD1 is a possible D gene (6 bases). The CDR3 contains 15 residues. V shed 2 bases and J shed 3 bases, with 14 bases lying between them. Germline V gene sequence: CDR1 MNHEY, CDR2 SVGAGI. Written as DNA, the CDR3 is TGTGCCAGCAGTTACCCAGGACAGTACTTCTACGAGCAGTACTTC. This translates into CASSYPGQYFYEQYF.

There are a few counts of this clone. The junction differs from germline at one of its ends, possibly a read error. The rearrangement links TRBV6-6 to TRBJ2-5; the match to TRBD2 covers 7 bases. The CDR3 runs 13 residues. Per the germline V gene, CDR1 is MNHNY and CDR2 is SVGAGI (reference sequence). In nucleotides, the CDR3 is TGTGCCATCAGTGCGGGAGAACAAGAGACCCAGTACTTC. Protein product: CAISAGEQETQYF.

This clone was detected only a few times. The rearrangement joins TRBV10-3 to TRBJ2-6; D possibly corresponds to TRBD1 (5 bases). The CDR3 is made up of 19 amino acids. Germline V CDR1 and CDR2: ENHRY, SYGVKD. Deletions cut 0 bases from V and 0 bases from J, with 15 bases between. The CDR3 coding sequence is TGTGCCATCAGTGAGTCGATAAGGGGCCTCAGCTCTGGGGCCAACGTCCTGACTTTC. Translation gives CAISESIRGLSSGANVLTF.

This clone has a handful of counts. V usage is TRBV27 and J usage is TRBJ2-3; D is unresolved. The CDR3 totals 16 residues. V was clipped by 3 bases and J by 2 bases, with 15 bases between them. Per the germline V gene, CDR1 is MNHEY and CDR2 is SMNVEV (reference sequence). CDR3 nucleotides: TGTGCCAGCAGTTTTGGGCTTTTCCCTTCCACAGATACGCAGTATTTT. This encodes CASSFGLFPSTDTQYF.

The V call is TRBV6-6, the J call TRBJ1-4; 7 bases agree with TRBD1. Trimming at V came to 6 bases and at J to 7 bases, leaving 8 bases not matched to a gene. The CDR3 length is 14 residues. CDR1 MNHNY and CDR2 SVGAGI come from the germline V gene (reference sequence). The CDR3 protein is CASRSTGEGEKLFF. DNA of the CDR3: TGTGCCAGCAGGTCTACAGGGGAAGGTGAAAAACTGTTTTTT.

The chain recombines TRBV7-2 with TRBJ2-1, with a weak D call TRBD2 (6 bases). Per germline, CDR1 SGHTA and CDR2 FQGNSA. V shed 8 bases and J shed 9 bases, with 17 bases lying between them. The CDR3 is 13 amino acids. This chain's CDR3 is CASASGGGVEQFF. In nucleotides, the CDR3 is TGTGCCAGCGCGTCTGGGGGAGGAGTTGAGCAGTTCTTC.

A single count supports this clone. This rearrangement joins TRBV4-3 to TRBJ1-2, with D unclear. Trimming left V 5 bases short and J 0 bases short, with 13 bases between. The CDR3 covers 15 residues. CDR1 is LGHNA and CDR2 is YSLEER in the germline V gene. In DNA form, the CDR3 reads TGCGCCAGCAGCGGGTGGATTGGACCTAACTATGGCTACACCTTC. The encoded protein is CASSGWIGPNYGYTF.

This clone was counted between two and nine times. This chain uses TRBV28 with TRBJ1-5; 7 positions match TRBD1. V trimming: 5 bases; J trimming: 2 bases; junction bases outside the gene matches: 3. The CDR3 contains 14 residues. Germline CDR1 is MDHEN and CDR2 is SYDVKM. CDR3 region: CASSQGVGNQPQHF. In DNA, the CDR3 is TGTGCCAGCAGTCAGGGGGTTGGCAATCAGCCCCAGCATTTT.

This rearrangement joins TRBV11-3 to TRBJ2-5, with TRBD1 matching 9 bases. The V gene end was trimmed by 5 bases and the J gene end by 2 bases; junction bases not matched to a gene: 3. Germline V CDR1 and CDR2: SGHNT, YENEEA. This CDR3 spans 14 amino acids. In DNA, the CDR3 is TGTGCCAGCAGCGCCGGGACAGGGCAAGAGACCCAGTACTTC. The encoded protein is CASSAGTGQETQYF.

The chain has TRBV7-9 and TRBJ1-5; D not certain. The ends were cut back, 1 base at V and 4 bases at J, with 8 bases in the middle. This CDR3 spans 14 amino acids. In germline, CDR1 is SEHNR, CDR2 FQNEAQ (reference sequence). CDR3: CASSLGRGNQPQHF. CDR3 sequence (DNA): TGTGCCAGCAGCTTAGGGAGAGGGAATCAGCCCCAGCATTTT.

This clone was seen a few times. The rearrangement uses TRBV4-2 and TRBJ2-5; perhaps TRBD1 as D (5 bases). V was pared by 2 bases and J by 5 bases, with 15 bases between. CDR3 length: 15 amino acids. From germline, CDR1 is LGHNA and CDR2 YNFKEQ. CDR3 residues: CASSQNGQGVETQYF. CDR3 coding DNA: TGTGCCAGCAGCCAAAACGGGCAGGGTGTTGAGACCCAGTACTTC.

The V and J genes are TRBV6-6 and TRBJ2-1, with 7 bases identical to TRBD2. Germline V gene data show CDR1 as MNHNY and CDR2 as SVGAGI (reference sequence). Trimming removed 5 bases from V and 0 bases from J; junction bases left unmatched: 4. The CDR3 is 15 amino acids. The CDR3, as DNA: TGTGCCAGCAGTCCGCGGGGGAACTCCTACAATGAGCAGTTCTTC. Its protein is CASSPRGNSYNEQFF.

A few counts support this clone. V and J are TRBV10-2 and TRBJ1-2; possibly TRBD1 for D (5 bases). Looked up from germline, CDR1 is WSHSY and CDR2 is SAAADI. This CDR3 comprises 14 residues. V lost 6 bases and J lost 5, with 16 bases in between. CDR3 sequence reads: CASSNRFLAYGYTF. The CDR3, as DNA: TGCGCCAGCAGCAACAGGTTTTTGGCGTATGGCTACACCTTC.

This clone was detected a few times. The CDR3 loop is CASSQEALAGYEQYF. The CDR3 coding sequence is TGTGCCAGCAGCCAAGAAGCACTAGCCGGCTACGAGCAGTACTTC. The rearrangement uses TRBV4-2 and TRBJ2-7; possibly TRBD2 for D (6 bases). V was trimmed by 0 bases and J by 3 bases, leaving 12 bases between them. This CDR3 region has 15 residues. The germline gives CDR1 LGHNA, CDR2 YNFKEQ.

This clone was detected ten times or more. The V call is TRBV29-1, the J call TRBJ2-7; 9 bases align to TRBD1. The trim removed 4 bases at V and 6 bases at J, leaving 7 bases unmatched. Looked up from germline, CDR1 is SQVTM and CDR2 is ANQGSEA. The CDR3 sequence is 13 residues long. The CDR3: CSVGDRVGGEQYF. CDR3 DNA sequence: TGCAGCGTTGGGGACAGGGTTGGTGGCGAGCAGTACTTC.

The chain has TRBV19 and TRBJ2-7; D possibly corresponds to TRBD2 (5 bases). Germline CDR1 reads LNHDA; CDR2 reads SQIVND (reference sequence). V was shortened by 2 bases and J by 4 bases, with 9 bases between the two germline ends. This CDR3 spans 13 amino acids. The DNA for the CDR3 is TGTGCCAGTAGTATAATTGAGGGTTACGAGCAGTACTTC. It codes for CASSIIEGYEQYF.